The source of this T cell receptor beta chain is a study of T cells in Graves' hyperthyroidism and ophthalmopathy. Template material for amplifying TCR beta CDR3 regions consisted of RNA transcripts. Initially, a first-round RT-PCR of the TCR CDR3 employed the HTBI primer set. One entry per CDR3 protein results from TCRdb running MiXCR on the multiplex PCR reads. The sample has some 300,000 distinct CDR3 sequences; roughly 15% are singletons. Trimming took off 0 bases at V and 3 bases at J, with 14 bases between the two ends. CDR3 length: 16 amino acids. CDR1 is MGHRA, CDR2 YSYEKL, per germline. Fresh peripheral blood, under 11 ml, yielded the PBMCs.

Sequenced sample: blood. The rearrangement links TRBV4-1 to TRBJ1-2; D is unclear. This clonotype was obtained from a man aged 25-45 years with Graves' hyperthyroidism. The CDR3 reads CASSQEEGRGDYGYTF. CDR3 DNA: TGCGCCAGCAGCCAAGAGGAAGGACGGGGAGACTATGGCTACACCTTC.